This T cell receptor beta chain was documented in a study of CD8 T cells in Susac syndrome. High-throughput TCR beta sequencing covered peripheral CD8+ and CD4+ T cells. It was negative isolation that provided the CD8+ and CD4+ T cells, whereas TEMRA cells were enriched by FACS. With random hexamers, roughly 0.45 to 1 ug RNA was reverse transcribed. The method of amplification for TCR beta CDR3 was immunoSEQ multiplex PCR, covering 54 Vbeta and 13 Jbeta. Each CDR3 protein is one row after TCRdb ran MiXCR on the immunoSEQ multiplex PCR reads. This sample has 180,000 or so distinct CDR3 sequences, with more than 90% found just once. The sample was CD4+ T cells from PBMCs. The TCR comes from a human donor in good health.

The CDR3 nucleotides are TGCAGTGCTAGGGGACTAGCGGGGGAAGAGACCCAGTACTTC. Amino acid sequence: CSARGLAGEETQYF. This chain links TRBV20-1 with TRBJ2-5; 14 positions agree with TRBD2. CDR3 length equals 14 residues. Trimming removed 3 bases from V and 3 bases from J; junction bases left unmatched: 0. CDR1 and CDR2 from the germline V gene are DFQATT and SNEGSKA (reference sequence).